This T cell receptor beta chain was sequenced during a study of naive and memory T cell subsets. An equimolar mix of two oligonucleotides served as the beta constant-region primer for TRBC1 and TRBC2. A single record per CDR3 protein comes from TCRdb applying MiXCR to the UMI-ligation and nested PCR reads. This table holds about 80,000 distinct CDR3 sequences, about an eighth found once. The CDR3 runs 14 residues. The V end lost 3 bases, the J end lost 6 bases, and 14 bases lay between the germline ends. Germline lookup yields CDR1 SEHNR and CDR2 FQNEAQ (reference sequence). Source material: central memory CD4+ T cells from blood. This sequence originates from a human donor in good health. V is TRBV7-9 and J is TRBJ1-2; the D gene is possibly TRBD1 (6 bases). CDR3 nucleotides: TGTGCCAGCAGCTTCGATCATAACAGGGATGGCTACACCTTC. Protein product: CASSFDHNRDGYTF.